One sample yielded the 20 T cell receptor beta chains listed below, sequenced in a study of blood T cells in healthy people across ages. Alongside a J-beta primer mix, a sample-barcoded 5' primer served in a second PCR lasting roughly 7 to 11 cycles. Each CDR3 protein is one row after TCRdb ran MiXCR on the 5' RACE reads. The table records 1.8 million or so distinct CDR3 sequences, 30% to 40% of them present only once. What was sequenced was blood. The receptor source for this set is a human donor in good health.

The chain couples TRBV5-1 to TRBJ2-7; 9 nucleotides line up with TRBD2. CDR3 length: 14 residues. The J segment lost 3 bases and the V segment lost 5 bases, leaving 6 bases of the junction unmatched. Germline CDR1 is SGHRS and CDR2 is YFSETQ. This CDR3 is CASSFSGGHYEQYF. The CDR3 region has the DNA TGCGCCAGCAGTTTTAGCGGGGGCCACTACGAGCAGTACTTC.

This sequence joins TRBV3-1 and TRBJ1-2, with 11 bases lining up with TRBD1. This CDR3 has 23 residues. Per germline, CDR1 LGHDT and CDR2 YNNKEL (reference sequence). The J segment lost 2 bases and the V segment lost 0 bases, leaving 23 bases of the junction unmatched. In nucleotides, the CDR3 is TGTGCCAGCAGCCAAGATGGCCAATGGACAGGGGGCGCAAGGAGTTGGCGAAACTATGGCTACACCTTC. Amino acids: CASSQDGQWTGGARSWRNYGYTF.

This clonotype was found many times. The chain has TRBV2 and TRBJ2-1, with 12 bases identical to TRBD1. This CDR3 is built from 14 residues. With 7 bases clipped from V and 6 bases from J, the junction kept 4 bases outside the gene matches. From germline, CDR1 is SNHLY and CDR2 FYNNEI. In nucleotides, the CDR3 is TGTGCCAGCACCCGGGACAGGGGGCGCAATGAGCAGTTCTTC. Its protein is CASTRDRGRNEQFF.

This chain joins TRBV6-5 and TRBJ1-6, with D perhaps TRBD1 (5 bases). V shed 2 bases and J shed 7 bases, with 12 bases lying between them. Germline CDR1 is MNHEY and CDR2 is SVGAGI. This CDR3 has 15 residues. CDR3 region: CASSYRQGTNSPLHF. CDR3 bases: TGTGCCAGCAGTTACAGGCAGGGCACGAATTCACCCCTCCACTTT.

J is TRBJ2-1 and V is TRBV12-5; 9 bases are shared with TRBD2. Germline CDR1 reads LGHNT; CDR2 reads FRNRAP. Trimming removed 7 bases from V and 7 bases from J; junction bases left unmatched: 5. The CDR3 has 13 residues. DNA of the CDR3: TGTGCTAGTGCCAGCGGGGGGCAGAATGAGCAGTTCTTC. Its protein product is CASASGGQNEQFF.

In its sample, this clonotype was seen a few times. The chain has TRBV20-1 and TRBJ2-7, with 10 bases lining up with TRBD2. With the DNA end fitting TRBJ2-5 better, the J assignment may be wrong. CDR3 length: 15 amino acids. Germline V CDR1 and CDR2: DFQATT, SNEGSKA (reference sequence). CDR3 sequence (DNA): TGCAGTCCAGGGGGGGAACTAGCGGGGAAAGAGACCCAGTACTTC. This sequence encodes CSPGGELAGKETQYF.

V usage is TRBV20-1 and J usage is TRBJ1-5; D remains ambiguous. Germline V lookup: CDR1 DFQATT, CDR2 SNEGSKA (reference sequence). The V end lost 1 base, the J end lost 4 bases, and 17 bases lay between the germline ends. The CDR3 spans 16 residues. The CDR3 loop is CSARAPWGIGNQPQHF. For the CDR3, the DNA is TGCAGTGCTAGAGCCCCATGGGGTATAGGGAATCAGCCCCAGCATTTT.

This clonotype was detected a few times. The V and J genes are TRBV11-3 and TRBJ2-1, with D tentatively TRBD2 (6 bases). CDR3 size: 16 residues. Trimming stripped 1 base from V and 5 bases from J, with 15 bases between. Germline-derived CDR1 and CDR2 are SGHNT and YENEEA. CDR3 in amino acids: CASSLGGVIYHNEQFF. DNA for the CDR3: TGTGCCAGCAGCTTAGGGGGGGTAATATATCACAATGAGCAGTTCTTC.

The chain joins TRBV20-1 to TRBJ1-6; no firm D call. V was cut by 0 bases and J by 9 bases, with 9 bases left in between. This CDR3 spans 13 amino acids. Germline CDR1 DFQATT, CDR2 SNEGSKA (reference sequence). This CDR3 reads CSARDKGISPLHF. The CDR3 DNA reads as TGCAGTGCTAGAGATAAGGGTATTTCACCCCTCCACTTT.

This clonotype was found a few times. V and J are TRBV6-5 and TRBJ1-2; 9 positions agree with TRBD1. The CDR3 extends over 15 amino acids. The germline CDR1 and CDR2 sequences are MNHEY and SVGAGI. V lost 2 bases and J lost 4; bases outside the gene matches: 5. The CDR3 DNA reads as TGTGCCAGCAGTTACGGGGACAGGGCGTCCTATGGCTACACCTTC. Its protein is CASSYGDRASYGYTF.

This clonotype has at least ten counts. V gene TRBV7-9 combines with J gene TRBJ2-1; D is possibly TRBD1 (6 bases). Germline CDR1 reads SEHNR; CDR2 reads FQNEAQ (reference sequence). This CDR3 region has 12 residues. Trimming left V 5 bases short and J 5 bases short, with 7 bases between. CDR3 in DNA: TGTGCCAGCAGCAACAGGGACAATGAGCAGTTCTTC. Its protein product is CASSNRDNEQFF.

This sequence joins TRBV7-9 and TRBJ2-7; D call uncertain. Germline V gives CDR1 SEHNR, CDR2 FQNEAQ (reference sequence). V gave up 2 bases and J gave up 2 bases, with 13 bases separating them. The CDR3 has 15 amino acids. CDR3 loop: CASSLLQSRPYEQYF. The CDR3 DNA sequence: TGTGCCAGCAGCTTATTACAGTCGAGACCCTACGAGCAGTACTTC.

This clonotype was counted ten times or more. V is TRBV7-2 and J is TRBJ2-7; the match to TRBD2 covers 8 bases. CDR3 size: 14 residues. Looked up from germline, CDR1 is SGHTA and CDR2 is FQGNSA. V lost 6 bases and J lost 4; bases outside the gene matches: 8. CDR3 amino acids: CASSQLAGRYEQYF. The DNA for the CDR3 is TGTGCCAGCAGTCAATTAGCGGGGAGGTACGAGCAGTACTTC.

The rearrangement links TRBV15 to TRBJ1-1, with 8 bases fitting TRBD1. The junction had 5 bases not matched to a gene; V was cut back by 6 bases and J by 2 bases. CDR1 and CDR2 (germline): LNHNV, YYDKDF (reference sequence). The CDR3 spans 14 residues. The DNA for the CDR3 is TGTGCCACCAGTACCGGACAGGGAAACACTGAAGCTTTCTTT. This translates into CATSTGQGNTEAFF. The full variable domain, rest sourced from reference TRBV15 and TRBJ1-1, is DAMVIQNPRYQVTQFGKPVTLSCSQTLNHNVMYWYQQKSSQAPKLLFHYYDKDFNNEADTPDNFQSRRPNTSFCFLDIRSPGLGDTAMYLCATSTGQGNTEAFFGQGTRLTVV.

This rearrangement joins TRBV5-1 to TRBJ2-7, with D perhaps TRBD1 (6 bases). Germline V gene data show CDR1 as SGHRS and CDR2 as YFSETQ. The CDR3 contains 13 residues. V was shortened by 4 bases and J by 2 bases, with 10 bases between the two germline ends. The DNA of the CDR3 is TGCGCCAGCAGCGACGGGACACCCTACGAGCAGTACTTC. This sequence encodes CASSDGTPYEQYF.

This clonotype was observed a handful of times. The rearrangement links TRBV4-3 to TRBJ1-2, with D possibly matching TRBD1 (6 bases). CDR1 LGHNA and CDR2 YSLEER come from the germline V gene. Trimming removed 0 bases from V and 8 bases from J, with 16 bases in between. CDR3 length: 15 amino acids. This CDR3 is CASSQERDIVGGYTF. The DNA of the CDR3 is TGCGCCAGCAGCCAAGAAAGGGACATCGTGGGGGGCTACACCTTC.

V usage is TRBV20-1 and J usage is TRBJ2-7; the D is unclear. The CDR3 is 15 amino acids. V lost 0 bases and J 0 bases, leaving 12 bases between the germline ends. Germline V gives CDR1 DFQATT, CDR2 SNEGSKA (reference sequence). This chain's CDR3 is CSARDTTESSYEQYF. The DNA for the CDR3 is TGCAGTGCTAGAGATACGACGGAGAGCTCCTACGAGCAGTACTTC.

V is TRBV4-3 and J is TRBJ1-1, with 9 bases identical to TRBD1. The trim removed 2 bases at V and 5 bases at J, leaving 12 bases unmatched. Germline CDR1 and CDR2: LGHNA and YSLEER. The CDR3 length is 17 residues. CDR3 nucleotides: TGCGCCAGCAGCCAATTAACAGGGGGCGCGAAGGGAACTGAAGCTTTCTTT. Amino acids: CASSQLTGGAKGTEAFF.

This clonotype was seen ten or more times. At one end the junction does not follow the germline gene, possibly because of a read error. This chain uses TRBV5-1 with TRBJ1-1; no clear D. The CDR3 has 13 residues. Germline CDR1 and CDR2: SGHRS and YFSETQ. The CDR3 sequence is CASSLADNTEAFF. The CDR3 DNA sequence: TGTGCCAGCAGCTTGGCAGACAACACTGAAGCTTTCTTT.

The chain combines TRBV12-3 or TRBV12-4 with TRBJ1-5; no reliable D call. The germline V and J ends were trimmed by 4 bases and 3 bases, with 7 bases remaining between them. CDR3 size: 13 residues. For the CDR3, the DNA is TGTGCCAGCAGTTCGACGGCCAATCAGCCCCAGCATTTT. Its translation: CASSSTANQPQHF.